Reported below is one T cell receptor beta chain. Produced via immunoSEQ multiplex PCR; TCRdb's table is partial and in-frame only. The sample consists of 300,000 to 400,000 clones, more than 75% of them appearing once. The CDR3 extends over 16 amino acids. CDR1 and CDR2 (germline): MGHRA, YSYEKL. V was shortened by 2 bases and J by 0 bases, with 13 bases between the two germline ends. The sample belongs to a study of blood T cell repertoires in COVID-19. This TCR came from a woman between 18 and 29 years old who had recovered from COVID-19. Sequences were obtained from PBMCs or T cells enriched from blood (not recorded which). The chain uses TRBV4-1 and TRBJ1-1, with a weak D call TRBD1 (6 bases). The CDR3 sequence: CASSQPRQGLNTEAFF. CDR3 bases: TGCGCCAGCAGCCAACCTCGGCAGGGGTTGAACACTGAAGCTTTCTTT.